Below are 24 T cell receptor beta chains sequenced from a single sample in a study of CD8 T cells in Susac syndrome. Random hexamers primed reverse transcription of about 0.5 to 1 ug RNA. TCRdb independently ran MiXCR on the immunoSEQ multiplex PCR reads; one entry per CDR3 protein. The sample has 95,000 to 150,000 distinct CDR3 sequences, roughly 94% seen once. Sequencing was done on a sample of CD8+ T cells from PBMCs. These receptors were collected from a human donor with Susac syndrome.

The J gene is TRBJ2-2, the V gene TRBV4-3; D uncertain. Germline CDR1 is LGHNA and CDR2 is YSLEER. V lost 0 bases to trimming and J lost 1 base, with 9 bases between them. This CDR3 has 16 residues. CDR3 region: CASSQDFAWNTGELFF. The CDR3 DNA reads as TGCGCCAGCAGCCAAGATTTCGCTTGGAACACCGGGGAGCTGTTTTTT.

V is TRBV24-1 and J is TRBJ1-2, with no clear D. This CDR3 has 13 amino acids. V dropped 7 bases and J dropped 4 bases, with 12 bases sitting between them. Germline V gene data show CDR1 as KGHDR and CDR2 as SFDVKD. The CDR3 here is CATSPGKGYGYTF. In nucleotides, the CDR3 is TGTGCCACCAGCCCGGGGAAGGGCTATGGCTACACCTTC.

In its sample, this clonotype was seen once. The chain joins TRBV5-1 to TRBJ1-5; 7 positions match TRBD1. Germline loops: CDR1 SGHRS, CDR2 YFSETQ. This CDR3 spans 14 amino acids. V was pared by 4 bases and J by 3 bases, with 4 bases of the junction left unmatched. The CDR3 nucleotides are TGCGCCAGCAGCCTGGGGACAGCCAATCAGCCCCAGCATTTT. Protein: CASSLGTANQPQHF. Drawing the rest from reference TRBV5-1 and TRBJ1-5, the complete variable domain is KAGVTQTPRYLIKTRGQQVTLSCSPISGHRSVSWYQQTPGQGLQFLFEYFSETQRNKGNFPGRFSGRQFSNSRSEMNVSTLELGDSALYLCASSLGTANQPQHFGDGTRLSIL.

The rearrangement joins TRBV23-1 to TRBJ2-3; D is undetermined. TRBV23-1 is an ORF for which the function is uncertain. V dropped 6 bases and J dropped 5 bases, with 9 bases sitting between them. This CDR3 region has 12 residues. In DNA form, the CDR3 reads TGCGCCAGCAGCCGTTATAAAGATACGCAGTATTTT. Translating gives CASSRYKDTQYF.

The table lists this clonotype with a count of one. CDR3 sequence reads: CASSPLAGGYTDTQYF. Written as DNA, the CDR3 is TGTGCCAGCAGCCCGCTAGCGGGGGGATACACAGATACGCAGTATTTT. The V gene is TRBV7-9, the J gene TRBJ2-3, with TRBD2 matching over 11 bases. In germline, CDR1 is SEHNR, CDR2 FQNEAQ (reference sequence). The CDR3 is 16 residues long. Trimming at V came to 5 bases and at J to 2 bases, leaving 6 bases not matched to a gene.

The chain couples TRBV29-1 to TRBJ2-1, with 8 bases matching TRBD1. Trimming at V came to 8 bases and at J to 7 bases, leaving 7 bases not matched to a gene. Germline V gene lookup returns CDR1 SQVTM and CDR2 ANQGSEA. The CDR3 totals 12 residues. The CDR3 is CSMTGDSNEQFF. CDR3 nucleotide sequence: TGCAGCATGACAGGGGATTCAAATGAGCAGTTCTTC.

This chain links TRBV20-1 with TRBJ2-3; D is perhaps TRBD2 (5 bases). CDR3 length: 14 amino acids. The germline gives CDR1 DFQATT, CDR2 SNEGSKA (reference sequence). V was cut by 6 bases and J by 4 bases, with 17 bases left in between. CDR3 DNA: TGCAGTGCGGAGACTCCCGAGGAGGCAGATACGCAGTATTTT. Residues: CSAETPEEADTQYF.

This chain joins TRBV7-2 and TRBJ2-5, with D unresolved. Per germline, CDR1 SGHTA and CDR2 FQGNSA. This CDR3 spans 15 amino acids. The ends were cut back, 2 bases at V and 0 bases at J, with 10 bases in the middle. CDR3 coding DNA: TGTGCCAGCAGCTTAAGTTTCAGGTACCAAGAGACCCAGTACTTC. It specifies CASSLSFRYQETQYF.

The chain has TRBV18 and TRBJ2-1; 7 nucleotides line up with TRBD1. Unmatched junction bases numbered 8, after V lost 1 base and J lost 8 bases. The CDR3 totals 15 residues. From germline, CDR1 is KGHSH and CDR2 LQKENI. CDR3 in DNA: TGTGCCAGCTCACCACGGACTCTCCAGGGGGATGAGCAGTTCTTC. Protein product: CASSPRTLQGDEQFF. Combining the CDR3 with reference TRBV18 and TRBJ2-1 gives the whole variable domain NAGVMQNPRHLVRRRGQEARLRCSPMKGHSHVYWYRQLPEEGLKFMVYLQKENIIDESGMPKERFSAEFPKEGPSILRIQQVVRGDSAAYFCASSPRTLQGDEQFFGPGTRLTVL.

This chain joins TRBV4-1 and TRBJ2-7; D is ambiguous. V gave up 4 bases and J gave up 6 bases, with 13 bases separating them. Per the germline V gene, CDR1 is MGHRA and CDR2 is YSYEKL. This CDR3 spans 13 amino acids. The DNA of the CDR3 is TGCGCCAGCAGCCCCTCCTACTCTAGCGAGCAGTACTTC. Its protein product is CASSPSYSSEQYF.

The chain is built from TRBV25-1 and TRBJ1-1, with 9 bases fitting TRBD1. V dropped 3 bases and J dropped 6; count of bases not matched to a gene: 14. This CDR3 is built from 17 residues. Per germline, CDR1 MGHDK and CDR2 SYGVNS. CDR3 nucleotide sequence: TGTGCCAGCAGTGATCAACCCGGGACAGGGATGGTGGCTGAAGCTTTCTTT. Translated: CASSDQPGTGMVAEAFF.

The chain couples TRBV3-1 to TRBJ1-5; 10 bases align to TRBD1. The length of the CDR3 is 16 residues. The germline CDR1 and CDR2 sequences are LGHDT and YNNKEL (reference sequence). With V trimmed by 4 bases and J by 0 bases, 3 bases remained unmatched. The chain's CDR3 is CASSPGQGISNQPQHF. The CDR3 DNA reads as TGTGCCAGCAGCCCGGGACAGGGGATTAGCAATCAGCCCCAGCATTTT.

The chain carries TRBV4-1 and TRBJ1-4; unclear D gene. Germline-derived CDR1 and CDR2 are MGHRA and YSYEKL. The CDR3 totals 15 residues. Trimming took 2 bases from V and 4 from J, leaving 11 bases between them. The DNA for the CDR3 is TGCGCCAGCAGCCAATACCTCGAGATTAATGAAAAACTGTTTTTT. It specifies CASSQYLEINEKLFF.

This rearrangement joins TRBV4-1 to TRBJ2-3; 8 bases map to TRBD2. Germline V gives CDR1 MGHRA, CDR2 YSYEKL. V dropped 3 bases and J dropped 5; count of bases not matched to a gene: 16. The CDR3 length is 18 residues. The CDR3 loop is CASSHPSGRGAEVDTQYF. The DNA for the CDR3 is TGCGCCAGCAGCCACCCCTCAGGGCGGGGGGCCGAGGTAGATACGCAGTATTTT.

The chain carries TRBV27 and TRBJ1-1; 7 bases align to TRBD1. The ends lost 5 bases at V and 8 bases at J; junction bases unmatched: 5. The CDR3 is 12 residues long. In germline, CDR1 is MNHEY, CDR2 SMNVEV (reference sequence). In DNA, the CDR3 is TGTGCCAGCAGTGGGGACAGAAGGGAAGCTTTCTTT. It specifies CASSGDRREAFF.

The chain carries TRBV29-1 and TRBJ2-5; possible D gene TRBD1, 6 bases. Germline V gene lookup returns CDR1 SQVTM and CDR2 ANQGSEA. The V and J ends lost 6 bases and 5 bases respectively, with 13 bases between them. CDR3 length: 12 residues. CDR3: CSVLTGPETQYF. CDR3 in DNA: TGCAGCGTGCTGACAGGCCCGGAGACCCAGTACTTC.

This chain joins TRBV6-5 and TRBJ1-5; a weak D match, TRBD1 (5 bases). This CDR3 region has 14 residues. Per germline, CDR1 MNHEY and CDR2 SVGAGI. Trimming pared 3 bases from V and 6 bases from J, leaving 12 bases between. The CDR3 sequence is CASSYGQGGQPQHF. DNA of the CDR3: TGTGCCAGCAGTTATGGGCAGGGAGGTCAGCCCCAGCATTTT.

This clonotype was seen just once. The chain links TRBV12-3 or TRBV12-4 to TRBJ1-2; 8 positions match TRBD1. The CDR3 consists of 16 residues. V gave up 3 bases and J gave up 6 bases; unmatched junction bases: 12. Here the CDR3 DNA reads TGTGCCAGCAGTTTCGGTCCAGCAGGACAGGGAAATGGCTACACCTTC. Translation: CASSFGPAGQGNGYTF.

The V and J genes are TRBV4-3 and TRBJ1-1; unclear D gene. Germline-derived CDR1 and CDR2 are LGHNA and YSLEER. V was clipped by 1 base and J by 4 bases, with 13 bases between them. This CDR3 comprises 15 residues. DNA for the CDR3: TGCGCCAGCAGCCAAGTTCTAGAGTTGGTCACTGAAGCTTTCTTT. Encoded protein: CASSQVLELVTEAFF.

V gene TRBV9 combines with J gene TRBJ2-1, with 7 bases that match TRBD2. Losses at the gene ends were 0 bases for V and 4 bases for J; bases not matched to a gene: 1. This CDR3 has 14 residues. In germline, CDR1 is SGDLS, CDR2 YYNGEE. The CDR3 DNA reads as TGTGCCAGCAGCGTAGAGGGACTATACAATGAGCAGTTCTTC. The encoded protein is CASSVEGLYNEQFF.

In nucleotides, the CDR3 is TGCAGTGCTAGAGACGGGACTAGCGTCTCTACAGATACGCAGTATTTT. It translates to CSARDGTSVSTDTQYF. The rearrangement joins TRBV20-1 to TRBJ2-3, with TRBD2 identical over 10 bases. This CDR3 contains 16 residues. Germline V CDR1 and CDR2: DFQATT, SNEGSKA (reference sequence). The J segment lost 3 bases and the V segment lost 0 bases, leaving 6 bases of the junction unmatched.

The rearrangement joins TRBV9 to TRBJ2-7, with D maybe TRBD2 (5 bases). The CDR3 spans 13 residues. V was trimmed by 4 bases and J by 3 bases, leaving 11 bases between them. Germline V CDR1 and CDR2: SGDLS, YYNGEE. The CDR3 here is CASSQEGSYEQYF. Written as DNA, the CDR3 is TGTGCCAGCAGCCAAGAGGGTAGCTACGAGCAGTACTTC.

The genes are TRBV5-6 and TRBJ2-5; TRBD2 matches at 8 bases. Germline trimming cut 2 bases from V and 5 bases from J; bases unmatched to any gene: 5. This CDR3 region has 14 residues. CDR1 and CDR2 (germline): SGHDT, YYEEEE. CDR3 protein: CASSFASGSETQYF. CDR3 DNA: TGTGCCAGCAGCTTCGCTAGCGGGTCGGAGACCCAGTACTTC.

For the CDR3, the DNA is TGTGCCAGCAGCTTGGCCCCGACAGAGCAGTTCTTC. Translating it yields CASSLAPTEQFF. The chain is built from TRBV5-4 and TRBJ2-1; D gene uncertain. The germline CDR1 and CDR2 sequences are SGHNT and YYREEE (reference sequence). This CDR3 spans 12 amino acids. V lost 0 bases and J 10 bases, leaving 8 bases between the germline ends. The complete variable domain, with remaining parts taken from reference TRBV5-4 and TRBJ2-1, reads ETGVTQSPTHLIKTRGQQVTLRCSSQSGHNTVSWYQQALGQGPQFIFQYYREEENGRGNFPPRFSGLQFPNYSSELNVNALELDDSALYLCASSLAPTEQFFGPGTRLTVL.